This TCR beta chain came from a study of tissue T cells after allogeneic stem cell transplantation (dated by TCRdb to about 2022). As for the study more broadly: Using research autopsies of patients with and without GVHD, plus mouse models of GVHD, the study profiled TCR beta repertoires across many tissues. The human arm was a prospective observational study without blinding or randomization. The full study reports these points: The patient cohort was small and clinically heterogeneous, and sampling depth was acknowledged as a limitation. In both patients and mice, T cells from blood and spleen covered only a limited part of the TCR repertoire found in tissues. Which tissue TCRs were alloreactive or antigen-specific was not determined in the study, and some clones might have been persisting host cells. Few T cell clones were found to be shared across patients, but shared repertoire signatures across patients were revealed in a tissue-specific fashion by motif-based clustering. Within patients, how anatomically similar the tissues were was a key factor in shaping TCR repertoire composition, regardless of disease or transplant status.

A word on this clone: This clone's antigen is unknown. Throughout, gene names and germline sequences are given for the mouse. The read terminates 1 residue ahead of where the CDR3 ends, so the germline J gene completes it.

What this sample's time point label stands for: mouse harvest day 14 after allogeneic transplant. Each mouse graft consisted of 10^7 T-cell-depleted bone marrow cells plus 10^6 splenic CD5+ T cells and was given by tail vein injection. A major MHC-mismatch B6 (H2b) into BALB/c (H2d) model was used to model mouse GVHD, and tissues were profiled at day 7 or 14. On day 7 or 14 post-transplant, mouse tissues and retro-orbital blood were harvested with separate sterile tools for each animal, and livers were flushed before harvest. Before genomic DNA isolation with the DNeasy Blood & Tissue Kit, mouse tissues were minced using razor blades in buffered saline. Relative to germline, V is missing 2 bases and J is missing 4 bases, with 4 bases of the junction outside any gene match. CDR1 is given as KGHPV and CDR2 as FQNQEV, both from the germline V gene (reference sequence). CDR3 length: 14 amino acids, cysteine to phenylalanine. Only the CDR3 bases that were read are kept: 39 of them, in frame from base 1.

The method was the immunoSEQ multiplex PCR assay. TCRbeta CDR3 sequencing was performed at survey depth by Adaptive Biotechnologies, and CDR3 sequences, V/J genes, productive frequency and template counts were reported. TCR beta CDR3 regions were amplified from genomic DNA rather than RNA. Turning to the authors' computational methods: Jensen-Shannon divergence was used to quantify pairwise repertoire overlap between tissues, with a value of 1 indicating complete divergence and a value of 0 indicating identical repertoires. Tissues were clustered by single-linkage agglomerative hierarchical clustering of pairwise JSD values, and the clustering results were displayed as dendrograms. GLIPH2 was run on all patient samples with simulation_depth 1000, kmer_min_depth 3 and cdr3_length_cutoff 8, and groups with more than two unique CDR3s were retained. A standardized tissue-overlap score was generated by extrapolating Jaccard GLIPH-group overlap across patients to a standard repertoire size of 1000 clones. Linear mixed-effect models, with tissue as a fixed effect and individual as a random effect, were used to test how diversity related to clinical or experimental variables. TCRdb mirrors the immuneACCESS table, restricted to in-frame sequences. Some clones are absent from its copies; in checked studies, under half trace to an unresolved V gene, and the reason for the others is unknown. That table is the source of V, J and clone size, and D and trimming were worked out from the DNA. Recorded for this sample are several thousand clones; 36% of them occurred a single time. The ten largest clonotypes hold roughly 4.9% of the sample.

The source of this sequence is a female BALB/c mouse given C57BL/6 T cells with graft-versus-host disease after an allogeneic hematopoietic cell transplant. Sequenced material: skin. This chain is built from TRBV26 and TRBJ2-7, with 8 junctional bases fitting TRBD2. CDR3 bases read: TGTGCCAGCAGTCTGACGCCTGGGGGGTATGAACAGTAC. Translated, it reads CASSLTPGGYEQY. The full CDR3 reads CASSLTPGGYEQYF.